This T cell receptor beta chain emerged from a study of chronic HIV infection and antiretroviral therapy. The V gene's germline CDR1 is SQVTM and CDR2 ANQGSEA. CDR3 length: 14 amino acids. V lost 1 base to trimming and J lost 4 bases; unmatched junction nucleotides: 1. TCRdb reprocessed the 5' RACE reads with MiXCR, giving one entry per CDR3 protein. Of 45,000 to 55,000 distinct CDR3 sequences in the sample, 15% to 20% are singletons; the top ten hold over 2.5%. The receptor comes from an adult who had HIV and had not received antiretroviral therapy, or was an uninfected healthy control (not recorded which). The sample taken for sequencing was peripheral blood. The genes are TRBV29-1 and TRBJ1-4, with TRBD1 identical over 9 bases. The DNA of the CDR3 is TGCAGCGTTGAAGGGACAGGGGATAATGAAAAACTGTTTTTT. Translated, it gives CSVEGTGDNEKLFF.